These T cell receptor beta chains were read from a single sample in a study of identical twins. Each CDR3 protein is one row after TCRdb ran MiXCR on the 5' RACE reads. Among just under 550,000 distinct CDR3 sequences listed, around 15% were seen once. The sample was also linked to a second study, of yellow fever vaccine responses in identical twins.

Input material: CD4+ T cells sorted from blood. These receptors were taken from a woman aged 18-35 years in good health. Each CDR3 is given with its conserved first and last residue. D genes are given only for firm matches. Rows give clone size only sometimes, using once, few, many, or a class for an expanded clone.

TRBV7-9,few,TRBJ2-1,-,CASSLEDEQFF,TGTGCCAGCAGCTTAGAAGATGAGCAGTTCTTC
TRBV28,few,TRBJ2-2,-,CASGQVGIGELFF,TGTGCCAGCGGACAAGTCGGCATCGGGGAGCTGTTTTTT
TRBV27,-,TRBJ2-2,TRBD2,CASSPRTSVGTGELFF,TGTGCCAGCAGTCCCCGGACTAGCGTGGGCACCGGGGAGCTGTTTTTT
TRBV27,-,TRBJ1-1,-,CASSPRPSEAFF,TGTGCCAGCAGTCCACGACCGAGTGAAGCTTTCTTT
TRBV4-2,few,TRBJ2-3,TRBD2,CASSQQTSGSTDTQYF,TGTGCCAGCAGCCAACAGACTAGCGGGAGCACAGATACGCAGTATTTT
TRBV29-1,many,TRBJ1-1,-,CSARTANTEAFF,TGCAGCGCCCGGACAGCCAACACTGAAGCTTTCTTT
TRBV29-1,few,TRBJ1-1,-,CSVRIEVNTEAFF,TGCAGCGTTAGGATAGAGGTGAACACTGAAGCTTTCTTT
TRBV7-9,few,TRBJ2-1,-,CASSTGGIISYNEQFF,TGTGCCAGCAGCACTGGGGGGATTATCTCCTACAATGAGCAGTTCTTC
TRBV19,few,TRBJ1-2,TRBD1,CASSIGTGRLGYTF,TGTGCCAGTAGTATAGGGACAGGGCGACTTGGCTACACCTTC
TRBV28,few,TRBJ1-5,-,CASTSGLEPQHF,TGTGCCAGCACCTCAGGGTTGGAGCCCCAGCATTTT
TRBV27,-,TRBJ2-2,-,CASTESGFVGELFF,TGTGCCAGCACCGAGAGTGGGTTTGTCGGGGAGCTGTTTTTT
TRBV19,few,TRBJ1-5,-,CASSITPAGQPQHF,TGTGCCAGTAGTATAACCCCCGCGGGTCAGCCCCAGCATTTT
TRBV10-3,few,TRBJ2-5,TRBD2,CAISESGIQETQYF,TGTGCCATCAGTGAGAGCGGGATTCAAGAGACCCAGTACTTC
TRBV29-1,-,TRBJ2-5,-,CSWGPRGGETQYF,TGCAGCTGGGGCCCGAGGGGGGGAGAGACCCAGTACTTC
TRBV29-1,many,TRBJ2-1,TRBD2,CSVGPQGLVMGHEQFF,TGCAGCGTTGGCCCCCAGGGACTAGTCATGGGGCATGAGCAGTTCTTC
TRBV7-8,few,TRBJ2-1,-,CASSQGALGVLVF,TGTGCCAGCAGCCAGGGAGCCTTGGGGGTTCTGGTCTTC
TRBV10-3,once,TRBJ2-4,TRBD1,CAISESDRGQNIQYF,TGTGCCATCAGTGAGTCCGACAGGGGGCAAAACATTCAGTACTTC
TRBV29-1,few,TRBJ2-6,-,CSALVQAIASGANVLTF,TGCAGCGCTCTAGTCCAGGCTATAGCTTCTGGGGCCAACGTCCTGACTTTC
TRBV7-2,-,TRBJ2-1,-,CASSLDLAGNNEQFF,TGTGCCAGCAGCTTAGATCTCGCAGGAAACAATGAGCAGTTCTTC
TRBV10-1,once,TRBJ2-3,TRBD2,CASSESPAGGPDTQYF,TGCGCCAGCAGTGAGTCTCCAGCGGGGGGGCCAGATACGCAGTATTTT
TRBV9,-,TRBJ2-7,-,CASSVDRDSYEQYF,TGTGCCAGCAGCGTAGATCGAGACTCCTACGAGCAGTACTTC
TRBV20-1,-,TRBJ1-2,-,CSAPSVTNYGYTF,TGCAGTGCTCCGAGTGTGACTAACTATGGCTACACCTTC
TRBV10-3,few,TRBJ2-3,-,CAIGSFLDTQYF,TGTGCCATAGGGTCCTTTCTGGATACGCAGTATTTT
TRBV5-1,few,TRBJ2-4,TRBD2,CASSFPGLAGDVKNIQYF,TGCGCCAGCAGCTTCCCGGGACTAGCGGGAGACGTCAAAAACATTCAGTACTTC
TRBV10-3,once,TRBJ2-1,TRBD2,CAISESAGGSYNEQFF,TGTGCCATCAGTGAGTCGGCGGGAGGCTCCTACAATGAGCAGTTCTTC
TRBV20-1,-,TRBJ2-1,TRBD2,CSAFRGEGNEQFF,TGCAGTGCTTTCCGTGGGGAGGGGAATGAGCAGTTCTTC
TRBV12-3/TRBV12-4,-,TRBJ2-1,-,CASSFPDYNEQFF,TGTGCCAGCAGTTTCCCCGACTACAATGAGCAGTTCTTC
TRBV11-1,few,TRBJ2-2,TRBD2,CASSSRDSGSPDTGELFF,TGTGCCAGCAGCTCCCGGGATAGCGGGAGTCCGGACACCGGGGAGCTGTTTTTT
TRBV6-5,-,TRBJ2-3,-,CASSYTTSSRSTDTQYF,TGTGCCAGCAGTTACACAACTAGCTCGAGGAGCACAGATACGCAGTATTTT
TRBV12-3/TRBV12-4,-,TRBJ2-2,-,CASRRSTGLNTGELFF,TGTGCCAGCAGGCGCTCCACAGGCCTGAACACCGGGGAGCTGTTTTTT
TRBV9,-,TRBJ1-1,-,CARDPLGHTEAFF,TGTGCCAGGGATCCTTTAGGACACACTGAAGCTTTCTTT
TRBV5-1,few,TRBJ2-4,TRBD2,CASSSGGVRNIQYF,TGCGCCAGCAGCTCGGGGGGGGTCAGGAACATTCAGTACTTC
TRBV27,few,TRBJ2-5,TRBD1,CASSSSSTGRRGETQYF,TGTGCCAGCAGTTCATCCTCGACAGGGAGAAGAGGAGAGACCCAGTACTTC
TRBV12-3/TRBV12-4,few,TRBJ2-3,TRBD2,CASRWTSGGAGRDTQYF,TGTGCCAGCAGGTGGACTAGCGGGGGGGCAGGTCGAGATACGCAGTATTTT
TRBV20-1,-,TRBJ2-5,TRBD1,CSASARTGGGETQYF,TGCAGTGCTTCCGCTAGGACAGGGGGGGGAGAGACCCAGTACTTC
TRBV11-2,few,TRBJ1-1,-,CASSLQESATEAFF,TGTGCCAGCAGCCTACAGGAATCAGCCACTGAAGCTTTCTTT
TRBV5-6,few,TRBJ2-3,-,CASSLVAGITSTDTQYF,TGTGCCAGCAGCTTGGTGGCAGGGATCACTAGCACAGATACGCAGTATTTT
TRBV7-9,few,TRBJ2-2,-,CASSVGQGELFF,TGTGCCAGCAGCGTCGGGCAGGGGGAGCTGTTTTTT
TRBV3-1,-,TRBJ2-7,TRBD1,CASSPTGDSYEQYF,TGTGCCAGCAGCCCAACAGGGGACTCCTACGAGCAGTACTTC
TRBV7-2,few,TRBJ2-1,TRBD2,CASSFPPSGRGNEQFF,TGTGCCAGCAGCTTCCCCCCAAGCGGGAGAGGCAATGAGCAGTTCTTC
TRBV20-1,-,TRBJ1-1,-,CSAMGLYTEAFF,TGCAGTGCTATGGGGTTGTACACTGAAGCTTTCTTT
TRBV5-1,few,TRBJ2-2,TRBD1,CASSTGDRGGTRELFF,TGCGCCAGCAGCACCGGGGACAGGGGTGGGACCCGGGAGCTGTTTTTT
TRBV11-1,-,TRBJ2-1,TRBD2,CASSPRLAGRPLPYNEQFF,TGTGCCAGCAGCCCTCGACTAGCGGGGCGCCCCTTGCCCTACAATGAGCAGTTCTTC
TRBV10-3,few,TRBJ2-1,-,CAISDEGEQFF,TGTGCCATCAGTGATGAGGGTGAGCAGTTCTTC
TRBV3-1,few,TRBJ2-1,-,CASSYNNEQFF,TGTGCCAGCAGCTACAACAATGAGCAGTTCTTC
TRBV12-3/TRBV12-4,few,TRBJ1-2,-,CASGDTPNYGYTF,TGTGCCAGCGGGGACACGCCTAACTATGGCTACACCTTC
TRBV4-1,-,TRBJ2-3,-,CASSQDRLFTQYF,TGCGCCAGCAGCCAAGATAGGCTATTCACGCAGTATTTT